The following is a T cell receptor beta chain sequence with its context. Many counts were recorded for this clonotype. Which antigen it targets is not known. Base qualities were left out, and no much larger clone turns up one base away. CDR1 DFQATT and CDR2 SNEGSKA are derived from the germline V gene (reference sequence). Here V drops 3 bases and J drops 4 bases, and the junction holds 6 bases not matched to any gene. The CDR3 runs 14 amino acids, cysteine and phenylalanine included. Solely the CDR3 DNA is kept, with 42 bases framed from the first base. Library preparation used 5' RACE. Sequencing took place on an Illumina HiSeq 2000. A universal primer binding site was added through template switching, and the final cDNA carried a unique molecular identifier so that TCR cDNA molecules could be counted accurately. Specific primers in the conserved constant-segment region were used to synthesize first-strand cDNA for the TCR alpha and beta chains. Each cDNA library was double barcoded, with a SMART-Mk sample barcode plus Illumina barcodes, to control for contamination. TruSeq adapter sequences and Illumina sample barcodes were added in two successive PCR steps. TCR alpha and beta cDNA libraries were sequenced on the Illumina HiSeq platform with custom primers. In the original analysis: Unique molecular identifiers were extracted from raw reads with MiGEC, and CDR3 positions were determined with MiXCR. For each individual, recombination models were inferred using an EM algorithm with the repgenHMM and IGoR tools. Shared clonotypes were analyzed with the tcR package in R, and sharing was normalized by the product of cloneset sizes. Out-of-frame nonproductive sequences were analyzed to study raw recombination free of thymic and clonal selection effects. The public reads were reanalyzed by TCRdb: fastp trimming at Q25, MiXCR alignment, in-frame beta chains only. Each entry merges the rows of one CDR3 protein and shows their most common DNA and genes. Clone size and V and J calls follow TCRdb, not the original study. In all, the sample holds 600,000 to 800,000 distinct CDR3 sequences, and about 20% of those were seen once. Approximately 4.5% of the sample goes to the ten largest clones.

This entry belongs to a study of identical twins (dated by TCRdb to about 2016). Background on the whole study: The study deep-sequenced TCR alpha and beta repertoires from monozygotic twins, unrelated adults of various ages and cord blood to test whether fetal clonotypes persist. Replicate twin experiments were performed at different times using different library preparation protocols to rule out contamination. What the study reported, not specific to this receptor: Because the same donors could not be followed over many years, conclusions were based on cross-sectional statistical analysis. In monozygotic twins, out-of-frame TCR alpha sharing was systematically underestimated by recombination models, although the models agreed with sharing between unrelated individuals. Compared with coincidental sharing between unrelated individuals, out-of-frame TCR alpha sequences shared between twins had an excess of sequences with low generation probability. Zero-insertion analyses could be partly confounded by invariant T cells such as MAIT and iNKT, though diverse VJ usage argued against such confounding for most clonotypes. Abundant cord blood beta clonotypes had fewer insertions, young adult naive repertoires showed a similar but weaker trend, and memory repertoires showed no such trend. In beta out-of-frame sequences, excess twin sharing was weaker, because having fewer shared sequences lowered the signal-to-noise ratio.

Every donor in the study was a healthy Caucasian. Three pairs of female monozygotic twins, all aged roughly 18 to 30 years, were included in the twin cohort. Peripheral blood mononuclear cells were used as the source from which RNA for TCR libraries was isolated. These data were likewise used in another study, on T cells expressing NK-cell markers. According to the second study: Roughly 8 donors provided sorted CD3+CD56+NKG2C+, CD3+CD56+NKG2C- and CD3+CD56-NKG2C+ T-cell subsets, whose TCR beta-chain repertoires were profiled. Among the eight sequenced donors, only one was HCMV-seronegative, while the other seven were HCMV-seropositive. To restrict sorting to alphabetaTCR-expressing T cells, an anti-gammadeltaTCR antibody was added in several experiments. In five to seven donors, the dominant CD3+CD56+NKG2C+ clonotypes were among the top 10 CD8+ clonotypes and accounted for about 1.0-8% of CD8+ T cells. Those dominant clonotypes were again the most abundant among CD3+CD56-NKG2C+ cells in a few donors, at roughly 28.3-60.1%. It remained unclear whether the expanded NKG2C-expressing T cell clones were specific for HCMV antigens. All eight donors whose samples were sequenced were randomly selected healthy volunteers, three of them men and five women. HCMV serostatus was determined by detecting HCMV-specific IgG in serum with a commercial ELISA kit. For about 6 donors, unsorted PBMC were also used to sequence bulk peripheral blood T-cell repertoires. MIGEC handled demultiplexing of the reads and grouping by UMI, while MiTCR was used to assemble and quantify clonotypes. To exclude erroneous sequences, only TCR cDNA sequences supported by at least two reads were retained. Downstream repertoire analysis used the tcR package, and clonotypes were matched across fractions by CDR3 nucleotide sequence plus V segment. VDJmatch was used to annotate antigen specificity against VDJdb, with one amino acid substitution in CDR3 allowed.

The chain was built from TRBV20-1 and TRBJ1-5; 7 middle bases align to TRBD1. This sequence originates from a woman between 18 and 30 years old in good health. Sample: PBMCs. The DNA is as follows: TGCAGTGCTAGTAGCAGGGGGAGGAATCAGCCCCAGCATTTT. This is translated as CSASSRGRNQPQHF.